These T cell receptor beta chains were read from a single sample in a study of shared clonotypes between healthy human individuals. Clones were read by immunoSEQ multiplex PCR, and TCRdb kept only the in-frame ones, dropping some. This sample has 2 million to 2.5 million clones, with approximately 93% found just once. Sequencing was performed on naive CD4+ T cells from PBMCs. The source of these receptors is a man younger than 30 in good health. Some clones in this sample may be carry-over from other donors' samples. The CDR3 runs from the conserved cysteine through the conserved F or W. A D gene is named only where the DNA matches it firmly. Some rows mark clone size as missing; the rest say once, few, many or name a class of expanded clone.

v_gene	d_gene	abundance	len	j_gene	CDR3aa	CDR3nt
TRBV6-1	TRBD1	.	15	TRBJ2-1	CASNPQGSSYNEQFF	TGTGCCAGCAACCCACAGGGGAGCTCCTACAATGAGCAGTTCTTC
TRBV4-1	TRBD2	.	15	TRBJ2-7	CASSQVETSGYEQYF	TGCGCCAGCAGCCAAGTAGAGACTAGCGGCTACGAGCAGTACTTC
TRBV4-1	TRBD1	.	19	TRBJ1-3	CASSQPKTGEGAAGNTIYF	TGCGCCAGCAGCCAACCAAAGACAGGGGAAGGGGCTGCTGGAAACACCATATATTTT
TRBV5-1	.	.	15	TRBJ2-7	CASAPQASGTYEQYF	TGCGCCAGCGCCCCCCAGGCATCCGGGACCTACGAGCAGTACTTC
TRBV7-2	.	.	13	TRBJ1-3	CASSPRSGDTIYF	TGTGCCAGCAGCCCCCGTTCGGGAGACACCATATATTTT
TRBV6-5	.	.	14	TRBJ2-1	CASSPTASYNEQFF	TGTGCCAGCAGTCCGACCGCCTCCTACAATGAGCAGTTCTTC
TRBV9	TRBD2	.	15	TRBJ2-1	CASSVGLAYYNEQFF	TGTGCCAGCAGCGTAGGACTAGCGTACTACAATGAGCAGTTCTTC
TRBV30	TRBD2	.	15	TRBJ2-1	CAWSDGLAGSDEQFF	TGTGCCTGGAGTGACGGACTAGCGGGAAGTGATGAGCAGTTCTTC
TRBV11-3	TRBD1	.	13	TRBJ2-7	CASSIGQGNEQYF	TGTGCCAGCAGCATCGGACAGGGGAACGAGCAGTACTTC
TRBV9	TRBD2	once	14	TRBJ2-1	CASSATSGWDEQFF	TGTGCCAGCAGCGCGACTAGCGGGTGGGATGAGCAGTTCTTC
TRBV28	.	.	12	TRBJ1-2	CATPRGADGYTF	TGTGCCACCCCCCGGGGGGCAGATGGCTACACCTTC
TRBV28	.	.	12	TRBJ1-1	CASSLLWTEAFF	TGTGCCAGCAGTTTACTATGGACTGAAGCTTTCTTT
TRBV7-9	.	few	13	TRBJ1-5	CASSLAPGQPQHF	TGTGCCAGCAGCTTAGCTCCTGGGCAGCCCCAGCATTTT
TRBV7-7	TRBD1	.	15	TRBJ2-5	CASSPLLTGRETQYF	TGTGCCAGCAGCCCCCTGTTGACAGGGCGAGAGACCCAGTACTTC
TRBV28	.	.	15	TRBJ2-3	CASSFVGGLSDTQYF	TGTGCCAGCAGTTTTGTGGGAGGCTTGTCAGATACGCAGTATTTT
TRBV6-1	.	.	16	TRBJ2-1	CASSAVLGGSYNEQFF	TGTGCCAGCAGTGCCGTATTAGGGGGCTCCTACAATGAGCAGTTCTTC
TRBV2	TRBD2	once	15	TRBJ2-7	CASRWGTSRSYEQYF	TGTGCCAGCAGATGGGGGACTAGCAGATCCTACGAGCAGTACTTC